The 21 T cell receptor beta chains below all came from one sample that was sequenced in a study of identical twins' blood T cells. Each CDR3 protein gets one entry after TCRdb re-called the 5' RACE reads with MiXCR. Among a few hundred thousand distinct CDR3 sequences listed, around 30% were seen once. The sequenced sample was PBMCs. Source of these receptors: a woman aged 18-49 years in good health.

CDR3 DNA: TGTGCCAGCAGCTTAGTTGGCACAGGGTATGGCTACACCTTC. Amino acids: CASSLVGTGYGYTF. V usage is TRBV11-3 and J usage is TRBJ1-2; D might be TRBD1 (6 bases). This CDR3 is built from 14 residues. The germline V and J ends were trimmed by 1 base and 5 bases, with 11 bases remaining between them. The germline CDR1 and CDR2 sequences are SGHNT and YENEEA.

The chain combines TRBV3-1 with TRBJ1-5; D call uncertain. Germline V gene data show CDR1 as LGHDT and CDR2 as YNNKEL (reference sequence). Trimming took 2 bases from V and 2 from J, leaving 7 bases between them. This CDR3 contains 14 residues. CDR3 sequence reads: CASSQYVGNQPQHF. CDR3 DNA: TGTGCCAGCAGCCAATATGTTGGCAATCAGCCCCAGCATTTT.

The CDR3 DNA is TGTGCCAGCAGTTCGACTAGCAGCTCCTACGAGCAGTACTTC. This sequence encodes CASSSTSSSYEQYF. The chain combines TRBV6-5 with TRBJ2-7; TRBD2 agrees at 7 bases. Germline trimming cut 4 bases from V and 0 bases from J; bases unmatched to any gene: 3. The CDR3 has 14 amino acids. Germline V gene lookup returns CDR1 MNHEY and CDR2 SVGAGI.

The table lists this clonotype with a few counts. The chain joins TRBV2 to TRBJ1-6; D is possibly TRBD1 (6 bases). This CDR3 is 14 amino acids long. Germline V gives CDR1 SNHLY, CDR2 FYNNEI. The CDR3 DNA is TGTGCGAGATCAGTCCAGGGGTCGGGCTCACCCCTCCACTTT. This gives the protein CARSVQGSGSPLHF.

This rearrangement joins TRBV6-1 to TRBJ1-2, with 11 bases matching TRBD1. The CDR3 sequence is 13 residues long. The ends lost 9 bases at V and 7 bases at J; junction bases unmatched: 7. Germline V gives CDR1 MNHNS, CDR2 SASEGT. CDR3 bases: TGTGCCAGTGACCCGGGACAGGGGGGTGGCTACACCTTC. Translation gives CASDPGQGGGYTF.

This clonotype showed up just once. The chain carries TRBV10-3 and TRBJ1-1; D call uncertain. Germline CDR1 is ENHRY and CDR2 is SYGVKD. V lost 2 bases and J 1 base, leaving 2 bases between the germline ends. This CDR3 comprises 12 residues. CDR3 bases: TGTGCCATCAGTGAGAGGAACACTGAAGCTTTCTTT. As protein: CAISERNTEAFF.

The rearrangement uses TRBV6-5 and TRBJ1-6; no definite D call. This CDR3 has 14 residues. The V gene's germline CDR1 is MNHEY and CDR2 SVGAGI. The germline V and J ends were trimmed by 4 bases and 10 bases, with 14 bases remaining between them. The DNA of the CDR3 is TGTGCCAGCAGTTCAGCGGTTAGAGGATCACCCCTCCACTTT. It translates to CASSSAVRGSPLHF.

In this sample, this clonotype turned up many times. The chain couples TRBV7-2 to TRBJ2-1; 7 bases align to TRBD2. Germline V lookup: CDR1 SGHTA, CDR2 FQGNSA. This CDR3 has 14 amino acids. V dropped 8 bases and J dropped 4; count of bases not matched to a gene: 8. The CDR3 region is CASDLIAGYNEQFF. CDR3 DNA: TGTGCCAGCGACCTAATAGCGGGTTACAATGAGCAGTTCTTC.

CDR3 coding DNA: TGTGCCATGGGGGCCGGAGAGACCCAGTACTTC. This encodes CAMGAGETQYF. The chain combines TRBV10-3 with TRBJ2-5; D possibly corresponds to TRBD1 (6 bases). This CDR3 has 11 amino acids. The germline CDR1 and CDR2 sequences are ENHRY and SYGVKD. Trimming removed 9 bases from V and 4 bases from J, with 9 bases in between.

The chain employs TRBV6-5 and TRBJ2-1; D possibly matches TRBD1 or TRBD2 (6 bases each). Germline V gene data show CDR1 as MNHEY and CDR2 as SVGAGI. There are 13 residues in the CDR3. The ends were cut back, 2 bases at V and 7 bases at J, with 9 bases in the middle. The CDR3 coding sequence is TGTGCCAGCAGTTACACAGGGAGGAATGAGCAGTTCTTC. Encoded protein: CASSYTGRNEQFF.

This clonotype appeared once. Here the CDR3 DNA reads TGTGCCACAACACCGAGAGGGTTTCAGATCCAAGAGACCCAGTACTTC. This codes for CATTPRGFQIQETQYF. V usage is TRBV6-5 and J usage is TRBJ2-5, with D maybe TRBD2 (5 bases). In germline, CDR1 is MNHEY, CDR2 SVGAGI. The CDR3 totals 16 residues. With 10 bases removed from V and 1 base from J, the gap between germline ends came to 22 bases.

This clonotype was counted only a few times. The CDR3 DNA follows: TGTGCCAGCTCACCAAGCTGGGGGCGAAACACCGGGGAGCTGTTTTTT. Translated, it gives CASSPSWGRNTGELFF. The J gene is TRBJ2-2, the V gene TRBV18; weak D call: TRBD1 (6 bases). The CDR3 sequence is 16 residues long. Germline values: CDR1 KGHSH, CDR2 LQKENI. The V and J ends lost 2 bases and 2 bases respectively, with 12 bases between them.

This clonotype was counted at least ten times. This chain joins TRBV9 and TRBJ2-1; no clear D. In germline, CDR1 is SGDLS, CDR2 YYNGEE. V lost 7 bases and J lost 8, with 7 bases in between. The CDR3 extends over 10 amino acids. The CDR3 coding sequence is TGTGCCAGCTCTGGGGATGAGCAGTTCTTC. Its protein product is CASSGDEQFF.

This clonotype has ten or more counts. The CDR3 is CAISVGGMSNQPQHF. Here the CDR3 DNA reads TGTGCCATCAGTGTGGGTGGGATGTCCAATCAGCCCCAGCATTTT. The J gene is TRBJ1-5, the V gene TRBV10-3; D unresolved. Trimming cost V 4 bases and J 3 bases, with 13 bases left between them. The CDR3 is 15 residues long. Germline CDR1 ENHRY, CDR2 SYGVKD.

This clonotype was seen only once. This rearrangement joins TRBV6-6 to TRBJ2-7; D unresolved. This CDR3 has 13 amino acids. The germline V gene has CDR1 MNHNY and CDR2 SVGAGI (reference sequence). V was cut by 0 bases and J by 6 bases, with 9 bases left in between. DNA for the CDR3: TGTGCCAGCAGTTACTCTCCTGGGCGCGAGCAGTACTTC. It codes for CASSYSPGREQYF.

The CDR3 region has the DNA TGCGCCAGCAAAGGACAGGGGGCAAGGGATACGCAGTATTTT. Translated, it gives CASKGQGARDTQYF. The rearrangement joins TRBV5-1 to TRBJ2-3; 11 bases are shared with TRBD1. The CDR3 sequence is 14 residues long. V shed 6 bases, J shed 6 bases, and the junction held 6 bases outside the gene matches. Germline CDR1 SGHRS, CDR2 YFSETQ.

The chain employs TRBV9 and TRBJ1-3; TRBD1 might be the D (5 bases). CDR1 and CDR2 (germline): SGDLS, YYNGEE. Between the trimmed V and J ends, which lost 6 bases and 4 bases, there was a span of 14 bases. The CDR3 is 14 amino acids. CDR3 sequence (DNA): TGTGCCAGCACCCGTGGGGCGACAGGAAACACCATATATTTT. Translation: CASTRGATGNTIYF.

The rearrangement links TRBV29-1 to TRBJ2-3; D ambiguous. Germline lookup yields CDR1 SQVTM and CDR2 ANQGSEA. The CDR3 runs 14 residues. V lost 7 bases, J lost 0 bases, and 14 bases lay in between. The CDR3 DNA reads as TGCAGCGCTGAGGACGGCACTAGCACAGATACGCAGTATTTT. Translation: CSAEDGTSTDTQYF.

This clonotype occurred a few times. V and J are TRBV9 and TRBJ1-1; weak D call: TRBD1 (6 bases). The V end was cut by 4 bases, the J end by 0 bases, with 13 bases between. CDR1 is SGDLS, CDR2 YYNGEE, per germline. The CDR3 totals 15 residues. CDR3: CASSLAGTLNTEAFF. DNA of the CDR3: TGTGCCAGCAGCCTCGCCGGGACATTGAACACTGAAGCTTTCTTT.

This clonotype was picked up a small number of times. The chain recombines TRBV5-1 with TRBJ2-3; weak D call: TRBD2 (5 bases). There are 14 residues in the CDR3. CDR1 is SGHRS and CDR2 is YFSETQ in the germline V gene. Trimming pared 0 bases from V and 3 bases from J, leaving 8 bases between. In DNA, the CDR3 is TGCGCCAGCAGCTTGGAAGTAGCGACAGATACGCAGTATTTT. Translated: CASSLEVATDTQYF.

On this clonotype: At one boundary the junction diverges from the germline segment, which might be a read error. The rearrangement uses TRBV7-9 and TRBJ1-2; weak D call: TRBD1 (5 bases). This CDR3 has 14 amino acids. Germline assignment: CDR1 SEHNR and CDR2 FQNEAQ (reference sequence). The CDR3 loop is CSSSLSGTENGYTF. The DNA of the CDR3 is TGTTCCAGCAGCTTATCGGGGACGGAAAATGGCTACACCTTC.